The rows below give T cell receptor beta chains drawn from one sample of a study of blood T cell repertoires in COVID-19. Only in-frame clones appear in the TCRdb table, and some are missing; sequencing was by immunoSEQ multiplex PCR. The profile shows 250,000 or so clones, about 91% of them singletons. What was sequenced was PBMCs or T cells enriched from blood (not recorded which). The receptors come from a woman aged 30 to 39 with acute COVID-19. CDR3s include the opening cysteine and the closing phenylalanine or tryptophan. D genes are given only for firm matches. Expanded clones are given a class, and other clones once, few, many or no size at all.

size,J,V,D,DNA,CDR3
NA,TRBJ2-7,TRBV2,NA,TGTGCCAGCACTCCCCCGGGACTCAACTACGAGCAGTACTTC,CASTPPGLNYEQYF
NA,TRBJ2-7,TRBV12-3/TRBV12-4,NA,TGTGCCAGCACTCTAAGACTCGGGTACGAGCAGTACTTC,CASTLRLGYEQYF
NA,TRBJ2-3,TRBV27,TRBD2,TGTGCCAGTATGTCTCGGGGGGGGAGCACAGATACGCAGTATTTT,CASMSRGGSTDTQYF
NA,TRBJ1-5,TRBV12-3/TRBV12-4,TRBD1,TGTGCCAGCAGGACAGGGGCGGATCAGCCCCAGCATTTT,CASRTGADQPQHF
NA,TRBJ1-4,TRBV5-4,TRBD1,TGTGCCAGCAGCTCCGGACAGGGCCCTGCAACTAATGAAAAACTGTTTTTT,CASSSGQGPATNEKLFF
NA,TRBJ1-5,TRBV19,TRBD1,TGTGCCAGTAGTACCACCCCAGGGGGCGGCAATCAGCCCCAGCATTTT,CASSTTPGGGNQPQHF
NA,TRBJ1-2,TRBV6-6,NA,TGTGCCACGGAGGGAGCCACCTTC,CATEGATF
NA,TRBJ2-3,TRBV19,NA,TGTGCCAGTAGTCCATCCCAGTTCACAGATACGCAGTATTTT,CASSPSQFTDTQYF
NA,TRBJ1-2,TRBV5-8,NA,TGTGCCAGCAGCTCCCCGGAGGGTACAGTTGGCTACACCTTC,CASSSPEGTVGYTF
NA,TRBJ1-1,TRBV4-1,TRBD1,TGCGCCAGCAGCCCGGTACCGGGGACAGGGCTTCTTAGGCGGGACACTGAAGCTTTCTTT,CASSPVPGTGLLRRDTEAFF
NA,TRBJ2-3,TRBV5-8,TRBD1,TGTGCCAGCAGCTTGTATCGGGGACAGGGGACAGATACGCAGTATTTT,CASSLYRGQGTDTQYF
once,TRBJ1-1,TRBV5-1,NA,TGCGCCAGCAGCTCACGACAGGTGGAGACTGAAGCTTTCTTT,CASSSRQVETEAFF